A selection of T cell receptor beta chains follows, all from one sample in a study of cytomegalovirus exposure and HLA in healthy donors. Assay used: immunoSEQ multiplex PCR; TCRdb lists only in-frame clones, some missing. The table lists about 360,000 clones, 86% of them singletons. Source material: PBMCs. These receptor sequences come from a woman between 18 and 29 years old in good health and CMV-seronegative. CDR3s include the opening cysteine and the closing phenylalanine or tryptophan. The order of the fields is V gene, J gene, D gene, CDR3 DNA, CDR3 protein. The D gene is left open where the match is weak.

v_call: TRBV5-1; j_call: TRBJ1-1; d_call: -; cdr3_nt: TGCGCCAGCAGCTTTGGGACACAGAACACTGAAGCTTTCTTT; cdr3_aa: CASSFGTQNTEAFF
v_call: TRBV2; j_call: TRBJ2-3; d_call: TRBD2; cdr3_nt: TGTGCCAGCAGGGCAGGGACTAGCGGCCCAGATACGCAGTATTTT; cdr3_aa: CASRAGTSGPDTQYF
v_call: TRBV13; j_call: TRBJ2-3; d_call: TRBD2; cdr3_nt: TGTGCCAGCAGCGAGCGGACTAGCGACTACACAGATACGCAGTATTTT; cdr3_aa: CASSERTSDYTDTQYF
v_call: TRBV4-1; j_call: TRBJ2-7; d_call: TRBD2; cdr3_nt: TGCGCCAGCAGCCACATCCCAACGTCGGGGACTAGCGTAGCCTACGAGCAGTACTTC; cdr3_aa: CASSHIPTSGTSVAYEQYF
v_call: TRBV5-1; j_call: TRBJ1-5; d_call: TRBD1; cdr3_nt: TGCGCCAGCAGCTTGGGCAGGGGGACTAATCAGCCCCAGCATTTT; cdr3_aa: CASSLGRGTNQPQHF
v_call: TRBV28; j_call: TRBJ2-3; d_call: -; cdr3_nt: TGTGCCAGCAGTTTATCAGGGTGGTACTCCGGAGATACGCAGTATTTT; cdr3_aa: CASSLSGWYSGDTQYF
v_call: TRBV25-1; j_call: TRBJ2-5; d_call: -; cdr3_nt: TGTGCCAGCAGTCCTCCCGGGACTGCTCGAGAGACCCAGTACTTC; cdr3_aa: CASSPPGTARETQYF
v_call: TRBV6-5; j_call: TRBJ1-1; d_call: TRBD1; cdr3_nt: TGTGCCAGCAGTAGGGACAGGGGGCGGACTGAAGCTTTCTTT; cdr3_aa: CASSRDRGRTEAFF
v_call: TRBV27; j_call: TRBJ2-1; d_call: TRBD2; cdr3_nt: TGTGCCAGCAGTTTAAGGACCACTGGGAGGGTTACGAATGAGCAGTTCTTC; cdr3_aa: CASSLRTTGRVTNEQFF
v_call: TRBV28; j_call: TRBJ1-6; d_call: -; cdr3_nt: TGTGCCAGCAGTTTGGGGCTCTGGGGCAGGGGCCACCCCACCTATAATTCACCCCTCCACTTT; cdr3_aa: CASSLGLWGRGHPTYNSPLHF
v_call: TRBV4-1; j_call: TRBJ2-7; d_call: -; cdr3_nt: TGCGCCAGCAGCCAAGGGGGCAGGATGGCCTACGAGCAGTACTTC; cdr3_aa: CASSQGGRMAYEQYF